This T cell receptor beta chain originates from a study of cytomegalovirus exposure and HLA in healthy donors. The data were produced by immunoSEQ multiplex PCR, yet TCRdb's version contains in-frame clones alone and is incomplete. The sample has some 270,000 clones; 80% to 90% are singletons. The study's findings and limits: Reports credit the classifier with highly specific, highly sensitive diagnosis of cytomegalovirus status. For most TCR sequences rarity was the rule, although some public TCRs occurred in many donors. There were 160 or so TCR beta chains listed as cytomegalovirus-associated.

Comments on this clone: What it binds is not known.

The sample consisted of PBMCs. This TCR was recovered from a woman aged 18 to 35 in good health and CMV-seronegative.

The CDR3 spells CASSPPRDTQYF. In nucleotides, the CDR3 is TGTGCCAGCAGCCCTCCCCGGGATACGCAGTATTTT. This chain links TRBV7-2 with TRBJ2-3; D gene uncertain. The germline gives CDR1 SGHTA, CDR2 FQGNSA. This CDR3 is 12 amino acids long. Trimming left V 5 bases short and J 6 bases short, with 9 bases between.